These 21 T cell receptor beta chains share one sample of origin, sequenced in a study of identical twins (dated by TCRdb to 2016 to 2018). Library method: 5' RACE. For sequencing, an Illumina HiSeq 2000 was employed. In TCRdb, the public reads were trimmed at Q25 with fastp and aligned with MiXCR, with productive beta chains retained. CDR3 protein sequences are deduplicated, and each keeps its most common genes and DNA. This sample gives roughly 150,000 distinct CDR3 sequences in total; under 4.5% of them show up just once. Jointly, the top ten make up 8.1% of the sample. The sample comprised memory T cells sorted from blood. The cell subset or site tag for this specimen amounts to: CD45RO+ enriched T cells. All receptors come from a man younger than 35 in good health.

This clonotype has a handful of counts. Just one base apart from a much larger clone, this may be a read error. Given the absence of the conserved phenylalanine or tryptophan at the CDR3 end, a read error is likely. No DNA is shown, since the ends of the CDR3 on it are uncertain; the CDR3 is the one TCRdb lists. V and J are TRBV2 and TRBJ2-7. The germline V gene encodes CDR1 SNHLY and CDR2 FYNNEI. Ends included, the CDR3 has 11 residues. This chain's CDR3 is CASSVGSEEYY.

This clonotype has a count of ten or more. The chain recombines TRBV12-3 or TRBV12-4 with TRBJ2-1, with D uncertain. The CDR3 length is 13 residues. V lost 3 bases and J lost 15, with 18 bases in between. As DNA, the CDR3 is TGTGCCAGCAGTTTCGAAGTTCCGCTCCATCCGTTCTTC. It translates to CASSFEVPLHPFF.

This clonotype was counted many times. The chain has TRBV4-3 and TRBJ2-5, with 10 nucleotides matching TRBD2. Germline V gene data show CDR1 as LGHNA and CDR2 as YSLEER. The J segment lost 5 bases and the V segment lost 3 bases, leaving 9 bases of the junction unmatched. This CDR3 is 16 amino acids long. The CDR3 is CASSQSSGRMEETQYF. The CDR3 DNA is TGCGCCAGCAGCCAGTCTAGCGGGAGAATGGAGGAGACCCAGTACTTC.

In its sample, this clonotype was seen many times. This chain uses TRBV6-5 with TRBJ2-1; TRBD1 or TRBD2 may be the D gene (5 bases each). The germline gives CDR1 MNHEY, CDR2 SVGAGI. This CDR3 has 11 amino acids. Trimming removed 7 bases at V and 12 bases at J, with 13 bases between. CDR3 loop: CASIGWGRQFF. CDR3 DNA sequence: TGTGCCAGCATTGGGTGGGGACGGCAGTTCTTC.

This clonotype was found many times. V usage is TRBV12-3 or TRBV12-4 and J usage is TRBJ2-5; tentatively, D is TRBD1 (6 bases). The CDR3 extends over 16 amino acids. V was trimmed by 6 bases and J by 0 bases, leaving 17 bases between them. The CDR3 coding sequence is TGTGCCAGCAGCCTTGAACAGGGCTCCTACCAAGAGACCCAGTACTTC. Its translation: CASSLEQGSYQETQYF.

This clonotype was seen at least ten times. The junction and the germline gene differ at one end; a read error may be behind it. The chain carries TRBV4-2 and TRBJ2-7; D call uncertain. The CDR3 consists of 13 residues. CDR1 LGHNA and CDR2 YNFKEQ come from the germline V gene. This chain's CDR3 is CASQNLVSSEQYF. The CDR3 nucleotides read TGTGCCAGCCAGAACCTGGTATCCTCCGAGCAGTACTTC.

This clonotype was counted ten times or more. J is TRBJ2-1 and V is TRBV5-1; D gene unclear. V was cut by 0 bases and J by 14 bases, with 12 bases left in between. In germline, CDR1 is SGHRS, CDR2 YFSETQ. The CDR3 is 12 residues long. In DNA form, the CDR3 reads TGCGCCAGCAGCTTGGCGGGCGGCCAGGAGTTCTTC. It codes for CASSLAGGQEFF.

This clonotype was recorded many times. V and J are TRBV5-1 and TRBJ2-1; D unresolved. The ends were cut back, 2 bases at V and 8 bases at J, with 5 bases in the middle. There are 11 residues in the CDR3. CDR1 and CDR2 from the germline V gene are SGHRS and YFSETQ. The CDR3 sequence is CASSLSDEQFF. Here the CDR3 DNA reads TGCGCCAGCAGCTTAAGCGATGAGCAGTTCTTC.

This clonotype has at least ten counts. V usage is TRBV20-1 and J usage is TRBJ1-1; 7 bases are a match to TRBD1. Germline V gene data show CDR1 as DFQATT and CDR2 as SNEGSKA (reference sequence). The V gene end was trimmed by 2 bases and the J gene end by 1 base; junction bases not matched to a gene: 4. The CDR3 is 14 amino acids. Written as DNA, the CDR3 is TGCAGTGCTAGATGGTCAGGGGGGAACACTGAAGCTTTCTTT. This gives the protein CSARWSGGNTEAFF.

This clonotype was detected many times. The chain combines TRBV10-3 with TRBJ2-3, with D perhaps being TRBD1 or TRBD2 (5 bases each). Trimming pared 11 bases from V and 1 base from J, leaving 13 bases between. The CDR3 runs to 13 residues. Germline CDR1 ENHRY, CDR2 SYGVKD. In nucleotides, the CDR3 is TGTGCCTCAAGGACGGGGCGCACAGATACGCAGTATTTT. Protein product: CASRTGRTDTQYF.

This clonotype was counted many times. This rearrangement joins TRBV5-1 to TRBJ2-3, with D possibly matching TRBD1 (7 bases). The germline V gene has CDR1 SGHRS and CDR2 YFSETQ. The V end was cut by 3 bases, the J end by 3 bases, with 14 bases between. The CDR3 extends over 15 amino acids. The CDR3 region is CASSSGDSVTDTQYF. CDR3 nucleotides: TGCGCCAGCAGCTCGGGGGACAGTGTAACAGATACGCAGTATTTT.

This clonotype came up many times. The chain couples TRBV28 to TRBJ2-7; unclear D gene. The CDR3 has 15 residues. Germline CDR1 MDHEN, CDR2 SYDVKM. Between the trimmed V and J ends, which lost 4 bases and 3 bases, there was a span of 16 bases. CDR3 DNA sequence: TGTGCCAGCAGTTCACCCCCCCTAGGTCTCTACGAGCAGTACTTC. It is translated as CASSSPPLGLYEQYF.

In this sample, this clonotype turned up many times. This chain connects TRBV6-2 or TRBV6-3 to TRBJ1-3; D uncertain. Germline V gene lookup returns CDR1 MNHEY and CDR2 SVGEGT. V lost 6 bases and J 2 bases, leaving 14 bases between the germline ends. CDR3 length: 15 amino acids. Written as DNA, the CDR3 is TGTGCCAGCAGGCCCCACGATACCCCTGGAAACACCATATATTTT. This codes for CASRPHDTPGNTIYF.

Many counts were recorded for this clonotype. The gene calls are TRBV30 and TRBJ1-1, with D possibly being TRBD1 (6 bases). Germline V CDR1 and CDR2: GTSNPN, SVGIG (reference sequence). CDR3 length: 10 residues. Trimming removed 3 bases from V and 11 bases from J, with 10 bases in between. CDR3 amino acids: CAWRGQGAFF. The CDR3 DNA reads TGTGCCTGGAGGGGGCAGGGGGCTTTCTTT. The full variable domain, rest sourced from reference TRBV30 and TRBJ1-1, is SQTIHQWPATLVQPVGSPLSLECTVEGTSNPNLYWYRQAAGRGLQLLFYSVGIGQISSEVPQNLSASRPQDRQFILSSKKLLLSDSGFYLCAWRGQGAFFGQGTRLTVV.

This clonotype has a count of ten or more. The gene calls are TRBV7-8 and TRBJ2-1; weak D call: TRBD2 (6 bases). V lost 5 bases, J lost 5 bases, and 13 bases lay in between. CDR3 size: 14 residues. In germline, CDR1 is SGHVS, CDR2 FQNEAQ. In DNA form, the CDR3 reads TGTGCCAGCAGCCTCCGGGACTCGCACAATGAGCAGTTCTTC. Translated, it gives CASSLRDSHNEQFF.

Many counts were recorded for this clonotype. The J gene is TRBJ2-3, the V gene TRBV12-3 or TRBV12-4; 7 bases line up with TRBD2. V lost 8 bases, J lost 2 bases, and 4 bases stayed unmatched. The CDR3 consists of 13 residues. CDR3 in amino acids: CASGGSYTDTQYF. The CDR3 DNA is TGTGCCAGCGGCGGGAGCTACACAGATACGCAGTATTTT.

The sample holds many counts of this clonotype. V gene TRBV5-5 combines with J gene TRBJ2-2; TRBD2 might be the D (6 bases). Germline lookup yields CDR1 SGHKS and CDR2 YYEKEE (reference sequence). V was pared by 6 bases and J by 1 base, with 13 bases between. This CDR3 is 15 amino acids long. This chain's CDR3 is CASKAGGGNTGELFF. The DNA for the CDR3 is TGTGCCAGCAAAGCGGGTGGAGGGAACACCGGGGAGCTGTTTTTT.

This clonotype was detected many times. The CDR3, as DNA: TGTGCCAGCAGTGACAGGGGAGAGAACAATGAGCAGTTCTTC. This codes for CASSDRGENNEQFF. The rearrangement uses TRBV6-4 and TRBJ2-1; D could derive from TRBD1 or TRBD2 (5 bases each). The V end was cut by 2 bases, the J end by 5 bases, with 10 bases between. The germline CDR1 and CDR2 sequences are MRHNA and SNTAGT. The length of the CDR3 is 14 residues.

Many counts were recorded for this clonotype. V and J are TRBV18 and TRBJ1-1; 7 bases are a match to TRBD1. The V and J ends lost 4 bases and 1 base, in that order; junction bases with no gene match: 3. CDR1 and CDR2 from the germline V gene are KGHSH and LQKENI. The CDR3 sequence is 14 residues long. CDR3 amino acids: CASSRGTANTEAFF. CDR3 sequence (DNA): TGTGCCAGCTCACGGGGGACAGCGAACACTGAAGCTTTCTTT.

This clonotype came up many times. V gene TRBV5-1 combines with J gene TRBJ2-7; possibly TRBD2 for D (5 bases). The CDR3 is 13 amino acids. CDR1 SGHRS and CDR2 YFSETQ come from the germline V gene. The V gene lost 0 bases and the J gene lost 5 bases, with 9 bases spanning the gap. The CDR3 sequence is CASSLVSGNEQYF. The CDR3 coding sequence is TGCGCCAGCAGCTTGGTGTCCGGGAACGAGCAGTACTTC.

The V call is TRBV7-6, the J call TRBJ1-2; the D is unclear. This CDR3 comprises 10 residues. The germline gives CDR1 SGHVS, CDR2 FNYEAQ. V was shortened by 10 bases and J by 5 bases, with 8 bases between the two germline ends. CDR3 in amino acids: CANQRYGYTF. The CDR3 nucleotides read TGTGCCAACCAACGGTATGGCTACACCTTC.